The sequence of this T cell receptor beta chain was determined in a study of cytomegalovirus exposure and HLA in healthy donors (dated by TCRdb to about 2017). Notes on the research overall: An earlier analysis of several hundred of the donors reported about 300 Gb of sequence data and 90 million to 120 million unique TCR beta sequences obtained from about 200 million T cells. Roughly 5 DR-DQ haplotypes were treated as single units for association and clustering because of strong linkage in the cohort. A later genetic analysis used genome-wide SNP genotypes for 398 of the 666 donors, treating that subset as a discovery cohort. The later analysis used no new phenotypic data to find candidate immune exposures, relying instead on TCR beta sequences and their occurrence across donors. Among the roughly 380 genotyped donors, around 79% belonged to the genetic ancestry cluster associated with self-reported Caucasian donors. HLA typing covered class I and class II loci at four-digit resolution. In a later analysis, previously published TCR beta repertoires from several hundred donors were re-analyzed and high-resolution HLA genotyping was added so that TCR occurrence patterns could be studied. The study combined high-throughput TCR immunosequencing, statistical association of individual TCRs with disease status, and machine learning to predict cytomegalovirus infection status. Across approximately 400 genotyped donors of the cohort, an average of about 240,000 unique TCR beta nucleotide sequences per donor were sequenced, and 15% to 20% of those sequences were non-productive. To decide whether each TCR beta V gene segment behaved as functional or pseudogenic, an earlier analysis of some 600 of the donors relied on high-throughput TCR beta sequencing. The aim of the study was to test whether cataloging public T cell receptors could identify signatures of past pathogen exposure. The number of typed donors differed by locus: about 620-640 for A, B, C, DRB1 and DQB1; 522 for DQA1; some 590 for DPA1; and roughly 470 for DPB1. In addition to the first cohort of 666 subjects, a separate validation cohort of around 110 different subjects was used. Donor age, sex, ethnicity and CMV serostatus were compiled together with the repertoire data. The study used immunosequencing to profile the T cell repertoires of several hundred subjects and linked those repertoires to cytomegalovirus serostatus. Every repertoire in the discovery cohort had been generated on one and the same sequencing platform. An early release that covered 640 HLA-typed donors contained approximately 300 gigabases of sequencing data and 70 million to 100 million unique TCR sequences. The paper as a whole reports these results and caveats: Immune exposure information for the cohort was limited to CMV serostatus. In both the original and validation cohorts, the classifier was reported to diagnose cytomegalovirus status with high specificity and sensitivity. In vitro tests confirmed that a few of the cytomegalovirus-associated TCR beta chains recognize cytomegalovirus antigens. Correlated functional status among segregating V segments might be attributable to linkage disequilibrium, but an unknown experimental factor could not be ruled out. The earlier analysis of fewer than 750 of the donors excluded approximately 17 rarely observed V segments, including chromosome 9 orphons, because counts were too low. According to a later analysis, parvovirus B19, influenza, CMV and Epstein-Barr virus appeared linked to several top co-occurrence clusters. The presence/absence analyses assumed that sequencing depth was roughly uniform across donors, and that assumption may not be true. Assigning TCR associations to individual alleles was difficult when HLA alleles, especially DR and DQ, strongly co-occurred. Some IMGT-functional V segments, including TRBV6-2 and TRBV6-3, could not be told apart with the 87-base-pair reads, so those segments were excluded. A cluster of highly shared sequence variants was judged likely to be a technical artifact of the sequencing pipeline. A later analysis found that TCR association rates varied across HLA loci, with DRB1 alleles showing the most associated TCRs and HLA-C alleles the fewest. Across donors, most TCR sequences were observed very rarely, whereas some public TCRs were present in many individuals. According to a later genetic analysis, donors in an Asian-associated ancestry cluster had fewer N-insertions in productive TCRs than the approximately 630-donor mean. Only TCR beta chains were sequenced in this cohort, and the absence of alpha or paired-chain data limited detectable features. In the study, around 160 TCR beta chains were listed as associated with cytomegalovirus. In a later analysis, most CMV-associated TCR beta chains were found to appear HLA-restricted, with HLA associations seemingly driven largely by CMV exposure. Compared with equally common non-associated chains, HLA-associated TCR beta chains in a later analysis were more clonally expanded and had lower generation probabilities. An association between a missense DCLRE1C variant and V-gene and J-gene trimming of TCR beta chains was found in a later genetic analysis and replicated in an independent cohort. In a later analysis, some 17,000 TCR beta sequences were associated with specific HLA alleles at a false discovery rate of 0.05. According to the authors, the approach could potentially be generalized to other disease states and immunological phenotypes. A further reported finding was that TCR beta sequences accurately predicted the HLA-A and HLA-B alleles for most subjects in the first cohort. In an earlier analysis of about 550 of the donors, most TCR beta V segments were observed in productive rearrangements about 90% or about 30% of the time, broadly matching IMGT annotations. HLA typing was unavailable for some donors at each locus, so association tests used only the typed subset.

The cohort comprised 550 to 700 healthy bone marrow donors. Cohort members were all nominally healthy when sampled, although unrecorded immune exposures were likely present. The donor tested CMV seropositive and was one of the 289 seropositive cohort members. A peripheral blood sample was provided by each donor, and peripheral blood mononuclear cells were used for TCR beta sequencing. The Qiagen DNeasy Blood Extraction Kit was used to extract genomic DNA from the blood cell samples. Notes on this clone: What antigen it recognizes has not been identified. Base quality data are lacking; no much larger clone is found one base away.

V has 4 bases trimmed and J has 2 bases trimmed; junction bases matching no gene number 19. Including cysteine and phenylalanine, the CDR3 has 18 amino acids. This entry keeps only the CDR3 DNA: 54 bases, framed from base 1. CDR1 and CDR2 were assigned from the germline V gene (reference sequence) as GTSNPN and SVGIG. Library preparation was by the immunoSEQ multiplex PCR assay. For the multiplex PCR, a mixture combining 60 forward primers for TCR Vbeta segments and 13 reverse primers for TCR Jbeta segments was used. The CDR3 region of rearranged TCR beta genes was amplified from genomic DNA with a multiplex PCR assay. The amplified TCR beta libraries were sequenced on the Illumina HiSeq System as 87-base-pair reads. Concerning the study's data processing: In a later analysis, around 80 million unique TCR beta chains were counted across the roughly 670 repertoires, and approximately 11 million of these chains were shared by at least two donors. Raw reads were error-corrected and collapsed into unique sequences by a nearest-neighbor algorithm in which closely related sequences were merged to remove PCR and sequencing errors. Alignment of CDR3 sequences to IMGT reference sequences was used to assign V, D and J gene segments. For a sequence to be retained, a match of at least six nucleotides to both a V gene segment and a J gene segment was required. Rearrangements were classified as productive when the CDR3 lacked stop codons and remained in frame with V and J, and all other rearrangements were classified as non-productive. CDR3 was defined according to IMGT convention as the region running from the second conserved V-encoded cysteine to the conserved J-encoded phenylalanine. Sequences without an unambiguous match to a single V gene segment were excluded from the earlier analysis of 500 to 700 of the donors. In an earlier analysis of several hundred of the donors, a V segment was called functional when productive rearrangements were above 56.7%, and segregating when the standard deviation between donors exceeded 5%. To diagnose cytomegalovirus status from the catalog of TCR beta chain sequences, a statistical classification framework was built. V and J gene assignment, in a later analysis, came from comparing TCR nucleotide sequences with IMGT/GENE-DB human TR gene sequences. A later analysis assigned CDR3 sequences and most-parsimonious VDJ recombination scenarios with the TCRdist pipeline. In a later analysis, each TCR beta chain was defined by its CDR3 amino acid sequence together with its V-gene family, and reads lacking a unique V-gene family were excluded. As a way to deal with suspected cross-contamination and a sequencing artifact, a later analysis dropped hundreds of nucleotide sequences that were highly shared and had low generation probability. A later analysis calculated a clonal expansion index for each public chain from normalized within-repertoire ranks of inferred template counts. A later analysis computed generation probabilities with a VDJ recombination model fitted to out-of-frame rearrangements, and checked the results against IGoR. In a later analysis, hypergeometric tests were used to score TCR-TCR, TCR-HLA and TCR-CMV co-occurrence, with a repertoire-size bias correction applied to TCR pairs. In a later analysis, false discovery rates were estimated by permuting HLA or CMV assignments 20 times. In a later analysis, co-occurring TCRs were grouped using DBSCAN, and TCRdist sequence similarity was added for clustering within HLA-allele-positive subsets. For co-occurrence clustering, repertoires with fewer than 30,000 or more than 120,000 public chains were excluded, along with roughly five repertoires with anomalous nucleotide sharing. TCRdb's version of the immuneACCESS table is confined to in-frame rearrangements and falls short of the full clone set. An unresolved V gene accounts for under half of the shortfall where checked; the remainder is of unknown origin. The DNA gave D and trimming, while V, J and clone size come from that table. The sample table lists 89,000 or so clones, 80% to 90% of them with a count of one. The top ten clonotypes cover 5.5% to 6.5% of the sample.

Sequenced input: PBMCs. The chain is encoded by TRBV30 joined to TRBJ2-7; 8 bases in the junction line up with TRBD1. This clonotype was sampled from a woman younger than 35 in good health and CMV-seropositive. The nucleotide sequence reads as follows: TGTGCCTGGAAATTGGTTGGACAGGGTCTAAATCCAACCTACGAGCAGTACTTC. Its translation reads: CAWKLVGQGLNPTYEQYF.